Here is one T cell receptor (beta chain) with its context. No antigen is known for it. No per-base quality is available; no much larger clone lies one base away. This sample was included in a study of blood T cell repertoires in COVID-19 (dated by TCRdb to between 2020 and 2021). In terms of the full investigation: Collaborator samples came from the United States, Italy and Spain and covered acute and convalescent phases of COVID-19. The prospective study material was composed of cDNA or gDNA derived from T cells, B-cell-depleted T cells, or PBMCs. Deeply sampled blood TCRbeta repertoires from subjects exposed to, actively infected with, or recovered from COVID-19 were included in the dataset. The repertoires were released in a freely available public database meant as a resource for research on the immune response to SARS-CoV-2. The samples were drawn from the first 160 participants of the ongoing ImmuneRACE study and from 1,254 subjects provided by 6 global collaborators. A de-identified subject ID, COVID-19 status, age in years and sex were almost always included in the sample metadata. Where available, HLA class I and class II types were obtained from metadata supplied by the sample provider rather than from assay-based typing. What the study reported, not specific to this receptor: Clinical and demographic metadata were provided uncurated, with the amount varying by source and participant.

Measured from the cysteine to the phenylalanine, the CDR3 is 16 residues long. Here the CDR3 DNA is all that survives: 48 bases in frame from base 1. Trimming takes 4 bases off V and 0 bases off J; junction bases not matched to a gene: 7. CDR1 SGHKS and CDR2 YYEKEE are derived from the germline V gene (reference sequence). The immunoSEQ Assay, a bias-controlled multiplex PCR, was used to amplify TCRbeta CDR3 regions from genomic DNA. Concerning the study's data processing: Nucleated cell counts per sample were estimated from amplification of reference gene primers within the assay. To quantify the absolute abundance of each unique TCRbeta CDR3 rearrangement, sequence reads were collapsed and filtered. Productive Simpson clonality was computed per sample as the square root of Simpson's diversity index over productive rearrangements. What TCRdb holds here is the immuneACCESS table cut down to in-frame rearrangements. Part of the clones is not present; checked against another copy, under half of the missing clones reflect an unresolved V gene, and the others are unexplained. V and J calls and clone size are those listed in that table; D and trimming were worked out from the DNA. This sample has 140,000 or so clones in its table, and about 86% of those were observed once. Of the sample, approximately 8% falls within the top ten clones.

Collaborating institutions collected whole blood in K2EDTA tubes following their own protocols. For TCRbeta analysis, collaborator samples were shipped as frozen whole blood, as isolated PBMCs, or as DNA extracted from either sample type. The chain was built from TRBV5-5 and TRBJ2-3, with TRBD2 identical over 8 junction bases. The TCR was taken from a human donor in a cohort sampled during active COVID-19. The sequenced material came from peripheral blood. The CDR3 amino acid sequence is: CASSRGTSDSTDTQYF. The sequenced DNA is TGTGCCAGCAGCAGAGGGACTAGTGATAGCACAGATACGCAGTATTTT. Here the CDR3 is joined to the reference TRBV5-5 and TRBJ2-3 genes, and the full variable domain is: DAGVTQSPTHLIKTRGQQVTLRCSPISGHKSVSWYQQVLGQGPQFIFQYYEKEERGRGNFPDRFSARQFPNYSSELNVNALLLGDSALYLCASSRGTSDSTDTQYFGPGTRLTVL.